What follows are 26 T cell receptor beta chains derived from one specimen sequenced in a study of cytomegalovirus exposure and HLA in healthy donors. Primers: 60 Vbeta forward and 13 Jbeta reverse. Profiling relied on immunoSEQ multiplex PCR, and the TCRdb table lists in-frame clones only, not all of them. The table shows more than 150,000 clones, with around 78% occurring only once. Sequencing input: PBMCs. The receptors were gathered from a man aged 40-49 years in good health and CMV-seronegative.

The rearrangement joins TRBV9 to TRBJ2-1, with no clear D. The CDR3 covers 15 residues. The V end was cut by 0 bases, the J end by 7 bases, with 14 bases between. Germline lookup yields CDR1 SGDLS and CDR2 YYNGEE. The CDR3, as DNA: TGTGCCAGCAGCGTAGCGGTTACAGTATCAAATGAGCAGTTCTTC. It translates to CASSVAVTVSNEQFF.

Here the CDR3 DNA reads TGTGCCAGCAGTTTATGGGAGGGTGCGGATTCACCCCTCCACTTT. Translating gives CASSLWEGADSPLHF. This rearrangement joins TRBV27 to TRBJ1-6, with unresolved D. The V gene lost 1 base and the J gene lost 8 bases, with 12 bases spanning the gap. The CDR3 has 15 residues. Germline V lookup: CDR1 MNHEY, CDR2 SMNVEV (reference sequence).

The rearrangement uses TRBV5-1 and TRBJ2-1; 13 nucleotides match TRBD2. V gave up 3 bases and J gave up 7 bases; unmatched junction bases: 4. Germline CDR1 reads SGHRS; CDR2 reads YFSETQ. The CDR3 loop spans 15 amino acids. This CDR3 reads CASSWTSGSLNEQFF. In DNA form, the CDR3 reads TGCGCCAGCAGCTGGACTAGCGGGAGTCTGAATGAGCAGTTCTTC.

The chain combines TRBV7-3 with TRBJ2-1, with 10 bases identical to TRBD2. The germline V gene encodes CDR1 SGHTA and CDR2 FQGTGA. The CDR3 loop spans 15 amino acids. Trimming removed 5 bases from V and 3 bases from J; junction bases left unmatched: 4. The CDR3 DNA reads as TGTGCCAGCAGCGAGGGGACTAGCGACTACAATGAGCAGTTCTTC. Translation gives CASSEGTSDYNEQFF.

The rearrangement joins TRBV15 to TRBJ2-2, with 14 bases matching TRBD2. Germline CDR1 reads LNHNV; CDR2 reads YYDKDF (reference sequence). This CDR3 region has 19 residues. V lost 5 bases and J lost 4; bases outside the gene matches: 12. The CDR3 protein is CATSFGLAGGLYGTGELFF. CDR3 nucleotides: TGTGCCACCAGCTTTGGACTAGCGGGAGGACTATACGGCACCGGGGAGCTGTTTTTT. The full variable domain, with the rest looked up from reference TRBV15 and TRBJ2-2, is DAMVIQNPRYQVTQFGKPVTLSCSQTLNHNVMYWYQQKSSQAPKLLFHYYDKDFNNEADTPDNFQSRRPNTSFCFLDIRSPGLGDTAMYLCATSFGLAGGLYGTGELFFGEGSRLTVL.

Here the CDR3 reads CASSKEGGGRFYGYTF. CDR3 in DNA: TGTGCCAGCAGCAAGGAAGGAGGGGGCAGGTTCTATGGCTACACCTTC. The rearrangement links TRBV21-1 to TRBJ1-2; the table names TRBD1, a call not compared with the DNA. TRBV21-1 is assigned pseudogene status. The CDR3 covers 16 residues.

The DNA of the CDR3 is TGCATTAAAAGGGGGTCGCCATGCACAGATACGCAGTATTTT. Amino acid sequence: CIKRGSPCTDTQYF. The chain links TRBV10-1 to TRBJ2-3; weak D call: TRBD1 (6 bases). CDR1 and CDR2 (germline): WNHNN, SYGVQD (reference sequence). This CDR3 contains 14 residues.

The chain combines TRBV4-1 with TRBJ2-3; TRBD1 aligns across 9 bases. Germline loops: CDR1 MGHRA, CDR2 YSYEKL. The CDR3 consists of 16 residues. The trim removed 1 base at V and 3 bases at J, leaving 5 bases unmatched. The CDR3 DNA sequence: TGCGCCAGCAGCCAAGGCCCGGACAGGGGAACAGATACGCAGTATTTT. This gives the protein CASSQGPDRGTDTQYF.

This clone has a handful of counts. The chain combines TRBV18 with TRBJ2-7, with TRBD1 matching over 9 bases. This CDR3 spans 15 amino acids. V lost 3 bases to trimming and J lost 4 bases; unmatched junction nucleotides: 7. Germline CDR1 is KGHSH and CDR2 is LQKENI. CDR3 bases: TGTGCCAGCTCACCCGACCGACAGGGGGGGTACGAGCAGTACTTC. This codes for CASSPDRQGGYEQYF.

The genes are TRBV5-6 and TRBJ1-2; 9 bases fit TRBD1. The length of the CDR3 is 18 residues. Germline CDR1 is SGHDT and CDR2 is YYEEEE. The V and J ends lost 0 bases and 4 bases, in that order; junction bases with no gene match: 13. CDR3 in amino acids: CASSLVGTGKVQGYGYTF. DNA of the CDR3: TGTGCCAGCAGCTTGGTCGGGACAGGGAAGGTTCAAGGCTATGGCTACACCTTC.

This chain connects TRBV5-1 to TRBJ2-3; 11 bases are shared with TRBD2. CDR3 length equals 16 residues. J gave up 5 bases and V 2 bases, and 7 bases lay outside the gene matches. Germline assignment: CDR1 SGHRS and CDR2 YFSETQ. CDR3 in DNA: TGCGCCAGCAGCTTTGGTAGCGGGAGGGCCGAAGATACGCAGTATTTT. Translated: CASSFGSGRAEDTQYF.

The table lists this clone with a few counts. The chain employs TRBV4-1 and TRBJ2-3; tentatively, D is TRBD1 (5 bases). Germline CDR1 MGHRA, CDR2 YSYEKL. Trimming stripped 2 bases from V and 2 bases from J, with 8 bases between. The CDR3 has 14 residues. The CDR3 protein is CASSQQGATDTQYF. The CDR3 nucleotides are TGCGCCAGCAGCCAACAAGGGGCCACAGATACGCAGTATTTT.

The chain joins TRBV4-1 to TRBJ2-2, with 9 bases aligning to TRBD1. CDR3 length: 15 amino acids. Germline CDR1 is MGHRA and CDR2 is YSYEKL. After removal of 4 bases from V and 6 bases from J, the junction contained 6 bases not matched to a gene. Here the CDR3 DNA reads TGCGCCAGCAGCCTCCAACAGGGGGCAGCCGGGGAGCTGTTTTTT. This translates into CASSLQQGAAGELFF.

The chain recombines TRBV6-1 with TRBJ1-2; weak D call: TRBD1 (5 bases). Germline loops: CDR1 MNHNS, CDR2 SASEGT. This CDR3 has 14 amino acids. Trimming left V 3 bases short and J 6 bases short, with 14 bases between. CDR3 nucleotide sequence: TGTGCCAGCAGTGATGTCGGGGGGGGAAATGGCTACACCTTC. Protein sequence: CASSDVGGGNGYTF.

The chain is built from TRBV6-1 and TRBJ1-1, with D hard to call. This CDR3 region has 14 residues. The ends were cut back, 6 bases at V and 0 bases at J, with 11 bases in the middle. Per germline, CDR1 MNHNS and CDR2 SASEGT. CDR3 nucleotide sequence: TGTGCCAGCAGCCTCCGGGATTTGAACACTGAAGCTTTCTTT. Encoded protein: CASSLRDLNTEAFF.

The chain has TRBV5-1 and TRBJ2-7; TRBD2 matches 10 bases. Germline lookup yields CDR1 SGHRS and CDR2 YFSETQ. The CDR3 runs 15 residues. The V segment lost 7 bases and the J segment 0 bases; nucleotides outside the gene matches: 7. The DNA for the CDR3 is TGCGCCAGCTCCCTAGCGGGAGTCTCCTCCTACGAGCAGTACTTC. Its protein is CASSLAGVSSYEQYF.

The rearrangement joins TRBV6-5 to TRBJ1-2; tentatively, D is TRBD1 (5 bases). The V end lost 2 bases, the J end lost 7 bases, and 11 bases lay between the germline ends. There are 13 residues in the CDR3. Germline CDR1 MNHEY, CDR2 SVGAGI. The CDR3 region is CASSYGQSVGYTF. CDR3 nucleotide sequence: TGTGCCAGCAGTTACGGACAATCGGTTGGCTACACCTTC.

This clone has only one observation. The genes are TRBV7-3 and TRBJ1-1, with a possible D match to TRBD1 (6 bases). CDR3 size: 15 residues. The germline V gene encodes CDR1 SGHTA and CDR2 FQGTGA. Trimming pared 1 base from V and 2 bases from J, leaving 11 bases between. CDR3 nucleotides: TGTGCCAGCAGCTTAAGAAGGACAGCTAACACTGAAGCTTTCTTT. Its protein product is CASSLRRTANTEAFF. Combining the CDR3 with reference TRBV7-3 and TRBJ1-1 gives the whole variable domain GAGVSQTPSNKVTEKGKYVELRCDPISGHTALYWYRQSLGQGPEFLIYFQGTGAADDSGLPNDRFFAVRPEGSVSTLKIQRTERGDSAVYLCASSLRRTANTEAFFGQGTRLTVV.

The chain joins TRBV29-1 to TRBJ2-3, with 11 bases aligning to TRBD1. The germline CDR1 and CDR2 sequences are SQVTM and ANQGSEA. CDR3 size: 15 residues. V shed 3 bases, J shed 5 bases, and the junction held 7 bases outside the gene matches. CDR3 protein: CSVEGLGQGGDTQYF. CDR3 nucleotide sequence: TGCAGCGTTGAGGGGCTGGGACAGGGGGGAGATACGCAGTATTTT.

CDR3 DNA sequence: TGTGCCAGCAGCTCGACTAGCGGAGCGTCCCAAGAGACCCAGTACTTC. This sequence encodes CASSSTSGASQETQYF. V gene TRBV7-2 combines with J gene TRBJ2-5; TRBD2 agrees at 9 bases. Unmatched junction bases numbered 7, after V lost 4 bases and J lost 1 base. CDR3 length: 16 amino acids. Germline V lookup: CDR1 SGHTA, CDR2 FQGNSA.

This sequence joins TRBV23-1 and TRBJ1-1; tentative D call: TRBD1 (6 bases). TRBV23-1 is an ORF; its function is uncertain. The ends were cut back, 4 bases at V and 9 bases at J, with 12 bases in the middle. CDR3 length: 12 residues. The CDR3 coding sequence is TGCGCCAGCAGTCCATTGGGGGGGCAAGCTTTCTTT. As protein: CASSPLGGQAFF.

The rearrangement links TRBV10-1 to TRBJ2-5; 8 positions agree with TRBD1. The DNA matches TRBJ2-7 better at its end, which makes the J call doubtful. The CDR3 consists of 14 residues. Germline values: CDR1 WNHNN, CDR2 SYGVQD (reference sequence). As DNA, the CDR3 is TGCGCCAGCAGTGAGTCGACAGGGGCGGCCGAGCAGTACTTC. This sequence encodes CASSESTGAAEQYF.

In nucleotides, the CDR3 is TGTGCCAGCAGCCTACTCGGGACAGGGAACACTGAAGCTTTCTTT. Residues: CASSLLGTGNTEAFF. The chain carries TRBV7-2 and TRBJ1-1; 8 bases match TRBD1. Per germline, CDR1 SGHTA and CDR2 FQGNSA. The CDR3 runs 15 residues. Trimming at V came to 5 bases and at J to 1 base, leaving 6 bases not matched to a gene.

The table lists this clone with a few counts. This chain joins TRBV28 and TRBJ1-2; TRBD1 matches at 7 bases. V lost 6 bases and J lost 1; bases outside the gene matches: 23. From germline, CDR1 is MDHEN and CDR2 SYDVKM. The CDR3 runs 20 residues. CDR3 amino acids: CASSSQPDGTQGLGNYGYTF. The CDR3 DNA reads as TGTGCCAGCAGCTCCCAACCGGATGGGACACAGGGGCTGGGTAACTATGGCTACACCTTC.

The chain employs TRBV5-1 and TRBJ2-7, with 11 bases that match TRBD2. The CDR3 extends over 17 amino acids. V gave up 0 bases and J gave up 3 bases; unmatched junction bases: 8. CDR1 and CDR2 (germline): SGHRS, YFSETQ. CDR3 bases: TGCGCCAGCAGCTTGGCCCAAACTAGCGGGAGTGTCTACGAGCAGTACTTC. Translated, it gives CASSLAQTSGSVYEQYF.

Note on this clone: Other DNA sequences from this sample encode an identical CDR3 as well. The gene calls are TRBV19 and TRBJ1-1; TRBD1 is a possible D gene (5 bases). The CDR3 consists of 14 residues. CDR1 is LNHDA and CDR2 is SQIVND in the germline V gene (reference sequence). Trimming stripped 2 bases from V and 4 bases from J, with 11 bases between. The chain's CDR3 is CASSIQGLGTEAFF. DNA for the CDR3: TGTGCCAGTAGTATACAGGGACTCGGCACTGAAGCTTTCTTT. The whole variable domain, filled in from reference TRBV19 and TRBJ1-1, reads DGGITQSPKYLFRKEGQNVTLSCEQNLNHDAMYWYRQDPGQGLRLIYYSQIVNDFQKGDIAEGYSVSREKKESFPLTVTSAQKNPTAFYLCASSIQGLGTEAFFGQGTRLTVV.